A selection of T cell receptor beta chains follows, all from one sample in a study of blood T cell repertoires in COVID-19. Clones were read by immunoSEQ multiplex PCR, and TCRdb kept only the in-frame ones, dropping some. The table has approximately 190,000 clones, 80% to 90% seen once. Material: peripheral blood. Receptors originate from a woman in her 70s with active or convalescent COVID-19. The CDR3 runs from the conserved cysteine through the conserved F or W. Fields, in order: D gene, J gene, clone size, V gene, CDR3 DNA, CDR3 protein. A D gene is named only where the DNA matches it firmly. Clone size, where shown, is once, few, many, or a class for clones that have expanded.

>.|TRBJ1-4|.|TRBV11-1
TGTGCCAGCAGCTTCTCTCCAGGGGCGGGTGAAAAACTGTTTTTT
CASSFSPGAGEKLFF
>.|TRBJ2-3|.|TRBV5-4
TGTGCCAGCAGGTTGGGACATCAGGTAGATACGCAGTATTTT
CASRLGHQVDTQYF
>.|TRBJ2-2|.|TRBV4-1
TGCGCCAGCAGCCACCCTACACTGGGACAATTGAACACCGGGGAGCTGTTTTTT
CASSHPTLGQLNTGELFF
>TRBD2|TRBJ2-1|.|TRBV7-8
TGTGCCAGCAGCTTAGCGGTTTTCGCGGGAGGATGGGGCGATGAGCAGTTCTTC
CASSLAVFAGGWGDEQFF
>TRBD1|TRBJ2-1|.|TRBV12-5
TGTGCTAGTGGTTTGTTAACAGGGGGCATCTGGATATACAATGAGCAGTTCTTC
CASGLLTGGIWIYNEQFF
>.|TRBJ2-7|.|TRBV3-1/TRBV3-2
TGTGCCAGCAGCCAAGATAACTACGAGCAGTACTTC
CASSQDNYEQYF
>.|TRBJ2-1|.|TRBV3-1/TRBV3-2
TGTGCCAGCAGCCAAACGTCAGGGTTTCCGAATGAGCAGTTCTTC
CASSQTSGFPNEQFF
>.|TRBJ1-3|.|TRBV6-5
TGTGCCAGCAGTTTAAACGGACAGACCTCTGGAAACACCATATATTTT
CASSLNGQTSGNTIYF
>TRBD2|TRBJ2-1|.|TRBV19
TGTGCCAGTAGTACCCCTAGCGGGAGTAACAATGAGCAGTTCTTC
CASSTPSGSNNEQFF
>.|TRBJ1-1|.|TRBV6-5
TGTGCCAGCAGTACGGGGGGGCCGGACACTGAAGCTTTCTTT
CASSTGGPDTEAFF
>.|TRBJ2-1|.|TRBV7-3
TGTGCCAGCAGCCTGGGCAGGCCCAATGAGCAGTTCTTC
CASSLGRPNEQFF
>TRBD1|TRBJ1-1|.|TRBV5-6
TGTGCCAGCAGCTTAGGGACAGGGGCACCGGTGGCTTTCTTT
CASSLGTGAPVAFF
>.|TRBJ2-7|once|TRBV5-1
TGCGCCAGCAGCACGTCCCCCGCACTCTACGAGCAGTACTTC
CASSTSPALYEQYF
>.|TRBJ2-3|few|TRBV9
TGTGCCAGCAGTCATAGCACAGATACGCAGTATTTT
CASSHSTDTQYF
>.|TRBJ1-3|.|TRBV25-1
TGTGCCAGCAGTGCCGCCGGGAACAGAAACACCATATATTTT
CASSAAGNRNTIYF
>TRBD1|TRBJ1-1|.|TRBV25-1
TGTGCCAGCAGTCGCCGGGACAGGGGAAAAGCTTTCTTT
CASSRRDRGKAFF
>TRBD2|TRBJ2-5|.|TRBV3-1/TRBV3-2
TGTGCCAGCAGCCATTGGACTAGCGGGAGGTCAGAGACCCAGTACTTC
CASSHWTSGRSETQYF
>.|TRBJ1-3|once|TRBV30
TGTGCCTGGACAGGGGCTGGAAACACCATATATTTT
CAWTGAGNTIYF
>TRBD1|TRBJ2-7|few|TRBV28
TGTGCCAGCAGTCCGACAGGGGGCGCGGGCGAGCAGTACTTC
CASSPTGGAGEQYF
>.|TRBJ2-1|.|TRBV19
TGTGCCAGTAGTATTCCAGCCATCTGTTTTTCTGTTGCCGACAATAAACTAGGTTCTCAGTTCTTC
CASSIPAICFSVADNKLGSQFF
>.|TRBJ2-1|.|TRBV4-1
TGCGCCAGCAGCCAAGAAGCCCCTGGACTCGGGAACAATGAGCAGTTCTTC
CASSQEAPGLGNNEQFF
>.|TRBJ1-4|.|TRBV6-2/TRBV6-3
TGTGCCAGCAGTTACGGAGGGGCTAATGAAAAACTGTTTTTT
CASSYGGANEKLFF
>.|TRBJ1-2|once|TRBV11-2
TGTGCCAGCAGCTCAAGGGGATCCGCCTATGGCTACACCTTC
CASSSRGSAYGYTF
>TRBD1|TRBJ1-1|.|TRBV4-1
TGCGCCAGCAGCCAAAGGAGGGGGCAGGAGAACACTGAAGCTTTCTTT
CASSQRRGQENTEAFF
>.|TRBJ2-1|.|TRBV6-2/TRBV6-3
TGTGCCAGCAGTAACCCCGGCTCCTACAATGAGCAGTTCTTC
CASSNPGSYNEQFF
>TRBD1|TRBJ1-5|once|TRBV15
TGTGCCACCAGCAGATCCAGGACAGGCGAGGATCAGCCCCAGCATTTT
CATSRSRTGEDQPQHF
>.|TRBJ2-5|.|TRBV5-6
TGTGCCAGCAGCTCCCCGAGTAGCGGCCAAGAGACCCAGTACTTC
CASSSPSSGQETQYF
>TRBD1|TRBJ1-5|few|TRBV7-9
TGTGCCAGCAGCAACCCAGGGGGCGATCAGCCCCAGCATTTT
CASSNPGGDQPQHF
>TRBD1|TRBJ2-1|.|TRBV19
TGTGCCAGTAGTAACCCGGGACAGGCCCTGGGTGAGCAGTTCTTC
CASSNPGQALGEQFF
>TRBD1|TRBJ1-2|.|TRBV28
TGTGCCAACGCGGACAGGGTGGGTGGTTACACCTTC
CANADRVGGYTF
>.|TRBJ1-1|once|TRBV9
TGTGCCAGCAGCGCCCAGGGAAATTACCCGAACACTGAAGCTTTCTTT
CASSAQGNYPNTEAFF
>TRBD2|TRBJ2-2|.|TRBV9
TGTGCCAGCAGCGTAGGGGCCGCTAGCGGGAGAACCGGGGAGCTGTTTTTT
CASSVGAASGRTGELFF
>TRBD2|TRBJ2-7|once|TRBV5-1
TGCGCCAGCAGCTTGGAGGCGGGAGGGGGCTCCTACGAGCAGTACTTC
CASSLEAGGGSYEQYF
>.|TRBJ1-2|.|TRBV28
TGTGCCAGCAGCCCGAACTACGGGTCCGGCCTCTGGGGCTACACCTTC
CASSPNYGSGLWGYTF
>.|TRBJ2-2|once|TRBV28
TGTGCCAGCAGTTCCGACAGGTCCGGGGAGCTGTTTTTT
CASSSDRSGELFF
>TRBD1|TRBJ1-2|.|TRBV6-2/TRBV6-3
TGTGCCAGCAGCCGCCTGGAGGGGGCTGGCTATGGCTACACCTTC
CASSRLEGAGYGYTF
>TRBD2|TRBJ2-4|.|TRBV24-1
TGTGCCACCAGTGAATCCGGGACTAGCGGGGGAAAAAACATTCAGTACTTC
CATSESGTSGGKNIQYF
>.|TRBJ2-3|.|TRBV12-1
TGTGCCAGCAGCCCTGGGACTAGCGGCACAGATACGCAGTATTTT
CASSPGTSGTDTQYF
>.|TRBJ1-6|.|TRBV20-1
TGCAGTGCTAGGAGCAATTCACCCCTCCACTTT
CSARSNSPLHF
>.|TRBJ2-7|.|TRBV28
TGTGCCAGCAGTTTGGTGGCACCCTACGAGCAGTACTTC
CASSLVAPYEQYF
>.|TRBJ2-1|.|TRBV6-1
TGTGCCAGCAGTGAAGTGGGCGAGCAGTTCTTC
CASSEVGEQFF
>TRBD1|TRBJ2-3|once|TRBV7-3
TGTGCCAGCAGCTTTATGGGACAGGGCACAGATACGCAGTATTTT
CASSFMGQGTDTQYF
>.|TRBJ2-7|.|TRBV2
TGTGCCAGCAGTGCCTTACTTTCCGGGGTGGAGCAGTACTTC
CASSALLSGVEQYF
>TRBD2|TRBJ2-1|.|TRBV24-1
TGTGCCACCAGTGCATTCCAAACTAGCGGGAGGGCCAATGAGCAGTTCTTC
CATSAFQTSGRANEQFF
>.|TRBJ2-7|.|TRBV2
TGTGCCAGCAGCGCGGACCGGGGCTACGAGCAGTACTTC
CASSADRGYEQYF
>TRBD2|TRBJ2-2|.|TRBV7-3
TGTGCCAGCAGCTTAATTAGCGGGGGGGGGCCAGGGGAGCTGTTTTTT
CASSLISGGGPGELFF
>TRBD2|TRBJ2-1|.|TRBV15
TGTGCCACCAGCCCCGGCGGCCTTAGCGGGCCCAACAATGAGCAGTTCTTC
CATSPGGLSGPNNEQFF
>.|TRBJ1-2|.|TRBV13
TGTGCCAGCAGCTTATGGTCGGGAGATCACTATGGCTACACCTTC
CASSLWSGDHYGYTF
>.|TRBJ2-3|.|TRBV6-5
TGTGCCAGCAGTCGCGAGAAAGATACGCAGTATTTT
CASSREKDTQYF
>TRBD2|TRBJ2-7|once|TRBV28
TGTGCCAGCACTAGCGGGGTCCGTGGCGAGCAGTACTTC
CASTSGVRGEQYF
>.|TRBJ1-1|.|TRBV5-6
TGTGCCAGCAGCTTGATACGGGACACTGAAGCTTTCTTT
CASSLIRDTEAFF
>.|TRBJ1-2|.|TRBV6-5
TGTGCCAGCAGTTGGTCCCAACAGGGAAATGGCTACACCTTC
CASSWSQQGNGYTF
>TRBD2|TRBJ2-7|few|TRBV7-2
TGTGCCAGCAGCCCATGGCGGGAGCTGGGCTCCTACGAGCAGTACTTC
CASSPWRELGSYEQYF